These T cell receptor beta chains were read from a single sample in a study of cytomegalovirus exposure and HLA in healthy donors. Using immunoSEQ multiplex PCR, the repertoire was profiled, and TCRdb retains in-frame clones only, with some absent. Its clone listing holds more than 55,000 clones. Material for sequencing was PBMCs. The receptors originated from a woman in her forties in good health and CMV-seropositive. Both conserved end residues are part of each CDR3. D genes are given only for firm matches.

TRBJ2-5 TRBD1 TRBV5-6 CASSQDRGETQYF TGTGCCAGCAGCCAAGACAGGGGAGAGACCCAGTACTTC
TRBJ1-1 . TRBV18 CASSPVTDEAFF TGTGCCAGCTCACCCGTGACAGATGAAGCTTTCTTT
TRBJ2-3 . TRBV29-1 CSVDVGTDTQYF TGCAGCGTTGACGTCGGCACAGATACGCAGTATTTT
TRBJ2-7 TRBD1 TRBV5-6 CASSGTGVYEQYF TGTGCCAGCAGCGGGACAGGGGTCTACGAGCAGTACTTC
TRBJ1-1 . TRBV5-1 CASSLFLRNTEAFF TGCGCCAGCAGCTTGTTTTTGCGGAACACTGAAGCTTTCTTT
TRBJ2-5 TRBD2 TRBV11-2 CASSSTSGRFQETQYF TGTGCCAGCAGCTCCACTAGCGGGAGGTTTCAAGAGACCCAGTACTTC
TRBJ1-2 TRBD1 TRBV6-4 CASRAGQPYGYTF TGTGCCAGCAGGGCGGGACAGCCCTATGGCTACACCTTC
TRBJ2-7 . TRBV7-8 CASSLALASPPYEQYF TGTGCCAGCAGCTTAGCGTTAGCTAGCCCACCCTACGAGCAGTACTTC
TRBJ1-3 . TRBV7-6 CASSLLQGAGNTIYF TGTGCCAGCAGCTTATTACAGGGAGCTGGAAACACCATATATTTT
TRBJ1-2 . TRBV6-5 CASTHGEGGYGYTF TGTGCCAGCACCCACGGAGAGGGCGGCTATGGCTACACCTTC
TRBJ2-1 TRBD2 TRBV18 CASSPLTSGSSYNEQFF TGTGCCAGCTCACCCTTAACTAGCGGGAGTTCCTACAATGAGCAGTTCTTC
TRBJ2-2 . TRBV7-3 CASSLRGHDLTGELFF TGTGCCAGCAGCTTAAGGGGACACGACTTGACCGGGGAGCTGTTTTTT
TRBJ1-2 . TRBV5-1 CASSSGGGPATNYGYTF TGCGCCAGCAGCTCCGGGGGGGGACCAGCTACTAACTATGGCTACACCTTC
TRBJ1-4 . TRBV13 CASSQARGSNEKLFF TGTGCCAGCAGCCAAGCTAGGGGATCGAATGAAAAACTGTTTTTT